The text below deals with one TCR beta chain. This record belongs to a study of T cells after somatic rescue of genetic block. The germline CDR1 and CDR2 sequences are SGHAT and FQNNGV. CDR3 length equals 16 residues. The V end lost 2 bases, the J end lost 1 base, and 11 bases lay between the germline ends. Method: immunoSEQ multiplex PCR; TCRdb's copy keeps in-frame clones and lacks some. The data hold 12,000 to 15,000 clones, with approximately 70% observed a single time. The source material was peripheral blood mononuclear cells (PBMCs). This rearrangement joins TRBV11-2 to TRBJ2-2; D call uncertain. The clonotype was recovered from a boy aged 5-17 years. CDR3 region: CASSLYITLNTGELFF. The CDR3 DNA sequence: TGTGCCAGCAGCTTATATATTACCTTGAACACCGGGGAGCTGTTTTTT. The full variable domain, with the rest looked up from reference TRBV11-2 and TRBJ2-2, is EAGVAQSPRYKIIEKRQSVAFWCNPISGHATLYWYQQILGQGPKLLIQFQNNGVVDDSQLPKDRFSAERLKGVDSTLKIQPAKLEDSAVYLCASSLYITLNTGELFFGEGSRLTVL.